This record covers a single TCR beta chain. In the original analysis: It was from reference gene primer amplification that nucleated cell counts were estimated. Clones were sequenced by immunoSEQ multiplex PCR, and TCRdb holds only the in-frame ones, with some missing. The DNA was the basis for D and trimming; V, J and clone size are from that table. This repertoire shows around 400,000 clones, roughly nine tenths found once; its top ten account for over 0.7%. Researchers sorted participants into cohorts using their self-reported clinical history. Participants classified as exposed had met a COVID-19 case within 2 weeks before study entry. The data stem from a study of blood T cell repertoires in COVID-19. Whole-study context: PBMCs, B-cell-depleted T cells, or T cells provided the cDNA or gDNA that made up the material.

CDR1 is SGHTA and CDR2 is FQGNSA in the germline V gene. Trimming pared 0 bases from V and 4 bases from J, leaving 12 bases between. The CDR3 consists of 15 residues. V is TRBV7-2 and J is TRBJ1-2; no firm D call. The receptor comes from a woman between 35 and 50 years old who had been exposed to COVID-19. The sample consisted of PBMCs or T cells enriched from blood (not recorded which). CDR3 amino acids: CASSLAAEEGYGYTF. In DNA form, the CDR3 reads TGTGCCAGCAGCTTAGCGGCGGAAGAGGGCTATGGCTACACCTTC.